A selection of T cell receptor beta chains follows, all from one sample in a study of blood T cell repertoires in COVID-19. Profiling relied on immunoSEQ multiplex PCR, and the TCRdb table lists in-frame clones only, not all of them. The sample has around 250,000 clones, approximately 91% seen once; the top ten hold 0.7%. The sample consisted of peripheral blood. The receptors were sampled from a human donor in a cohort sampled during active COVID-19. The CDR3 runs from the conserved cysteine through the conserved F or W. Fields, in order: V gene, D gene, J gene, CDR3 DNA, CDR3 protein. The D gene is left open where the match is weak.

TRBV3-1/TRBV3-2,TRBD2,TRBJ2-1,TGTGCCAGCAGCCCCACTAGCGGGGGGGCCCACAATGAGCAGTTCTTC,CASSPTSGGAHNEQFF
TRBV7-9,-,TRBJ1-2,TGTGCCAGCAGTTCTCAGGGATATGGCTACACCTTC,CASSSQGYGYTF
TRBV7-9,-,TRBJ2-2,TGTGCCAGCAGCCCACGGGGGATACCAACCGGGGAGCTGTTTTTT,CASSPRGIPTGELFF
TRBV6-6,TRBD2,TRBJ2-7,TGTGCCAGCAGTCGTCTAGCGGGGGGCCTTTACGAGCAGTACTTC,CASSRLAGGLYEQYF
TRBV30,-,TRBJ1-2,TGTGCCTGGGCCCCCCCACAGCCCTATGGCTACACCTTC,CAWAPPQPYGYTF
TRBV6-2/TRBV6-3,-,TRBJ2-1,TGTGCCAGCAGTTACCCCGTCGTCTACAATGAGCAGTTCTTC,CASSYPVVYNEQFF
TRBV25-1,-,TRBJ1-5,TGTGCCAGCAGTGCCCCGGGGAAAAATAGCAATCAGCCCCAGCATTTT,CASSAPGKNSNQPQHF
TRBV14,-,TRBJ1-1,TGTGCCAGCAGCCCGAGCCTTAACACTGAAGCTTTCTTT,CASSPSLNTEAFF
TRBV9,TRBD1,TRBJ2-1,TGTGCCAGCAGCGTAGCAGGGGGCGGTGAGCAGTTCTTC,CASSVAGGGEQFF
TRBV6-2/TRBV6-3,-,TRBJ1-2,TGTGCCAGCAGTTACAAAGTGACGGGCTATGGCTACACCTTC,CASSYKVTGYGYTF
TRBV30,-,TRBJ1-5,TGTGCCTGGAGTGTTCGAGCGGGGACCTCCAATCAGCCCCAGCATTTT,CAWSVRAGTSNQPQHF
TRBV28,-,TRBJ1-4,TGTGCCAGCAGTTTATCACAGGGAGGGGGAAAACTGTTTTTT,CASSLSQGGGKLFF
TRBV7-3,-,TRBJ2-1,TGTGCCAGCAGCCCAGATAATTCCTACAATGAGCAGTTCTTC,CASSPDNSYNEQFF
TRBV19,TRBD1,TRBJ2-7,TGTGCCAGTAGTATAGAAGGGGGCACCTACGAGCAGTACTTC,CASSIEGGTYEQYF
TRBV6-6,-,TRBJ1-1,TGTGCCAGCACCCCTAAGAGCAGGGGATCAGGCACTGAAGCTTTCTTT,CASTPKSRGSGTEAFF
TRBV28,-,TRBJ2-7,TGTGCCAGCAGTTTAATTAGACAGGCCGGCTCCTACGAGCAGTACTTC,CASSLIRQAGSYEQYF
TRBV28,-,TRBJ1-2,TGTGCCAGCAGTCACGCCGCCGGGAGTGGTGGCTACACCTTC,CASSHAAGSGGYTF
TRBV5-8,-,TRBJ1-1,TGTGCCAGCAGCTTTCGAAGTCTCGGAGCTTTCTTT,CASSFRSLGAFF
TRBV19,TRBD2,TRBJ2-1,TGTGCCAGTAGTCGGCTAGCGGGAGGCTCCAATGAGCAGTTCTTC,CASSRLAGGSNEQFF
TRBV3-1/TRBV3-2,-,TRBJ2-7,TGTGCCAGCAGCCAAGTCCTACCTCCGGTGACCTACGAGCAGTACTTC,CASSQVLPPVTYEQYF
TRBV7-2,TRBD1,TRBJ1-2,TGTGCCAGCAGCCCGCAGACAGGGGGCAGAGGCTACACCTTC,CASSPQTGGRGYTF
TRBV9,-,TRBJ1-2,TGTGCCAGCAGCGTAGGCTGGGGGGACTCTATCGATGGCTACACCTTC,CASSVGWGDSIDGYTF
TRBV19,-,TRBJ2-7,TGTGCCAGGACTCAGGGTAGCTACGAGCAGTACTTC,CARTQGSYEQYF
TRBV5-1,-,TRBJ2-2,TGCGCCAGCAGCTTCGGGACAACAGCGAACACCGGGGAGCTGTTTTTT,CASSFGTTANTGELFF
TRBV5-6,TRBD1,TRBJ2-6,TGTGCCAGCAGCACCGGGACAGGTGCCTTCTCTGGGGCCAACGTCCTGACTTTC,CASSTGTGAFSGANVLTF
TRBV10-3,TRBD1,TRBJ1-6,TGTGCCATCAACGCGGGACAGGCTAATTCACCCCTCCACTTT,CAINAGQANSPLHF
TRBV18,-,TRBJ2-1,TGTGCCAGCTCGCCGGACTCCCCTACCTACAATGAGCAGTTCTTC,CASSPDSPTYNEQFF
TRBV9,TRBD1,TRBJ2-3,TGTGCCAGCAGTGGGACAGGGCGGCGCACAGATACGCAGTATTTT,CASSGTGRRTDTQYF
TRBV5-5,-,TRBJ2-7,TGTGCCAGCAGCCCGCGGACACTCAATCGGTCCGAGCAGTACTTC,CASSPRTLNRSEQYF
TRBV5-4,-,TRBJ2-5,TGTGCCAGCAGCGATGCAGGGCTGGAGACCCAGTACTTC,CASSDAGLETQYF